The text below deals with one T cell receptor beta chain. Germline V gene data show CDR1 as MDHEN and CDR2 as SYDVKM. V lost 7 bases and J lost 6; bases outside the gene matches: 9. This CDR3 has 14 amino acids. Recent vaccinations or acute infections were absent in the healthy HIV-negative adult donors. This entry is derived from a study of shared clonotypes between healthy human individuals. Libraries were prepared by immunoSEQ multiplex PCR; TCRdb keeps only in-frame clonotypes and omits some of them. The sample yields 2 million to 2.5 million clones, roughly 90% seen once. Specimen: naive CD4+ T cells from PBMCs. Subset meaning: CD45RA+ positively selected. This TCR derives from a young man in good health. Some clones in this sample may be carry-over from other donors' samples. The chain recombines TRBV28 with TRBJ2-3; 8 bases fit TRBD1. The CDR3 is CASTYRGRRDTQYF. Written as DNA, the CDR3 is TGTGCCAGCACTTACAGGGGGAGAAGGGATACGCAGTATTTT.